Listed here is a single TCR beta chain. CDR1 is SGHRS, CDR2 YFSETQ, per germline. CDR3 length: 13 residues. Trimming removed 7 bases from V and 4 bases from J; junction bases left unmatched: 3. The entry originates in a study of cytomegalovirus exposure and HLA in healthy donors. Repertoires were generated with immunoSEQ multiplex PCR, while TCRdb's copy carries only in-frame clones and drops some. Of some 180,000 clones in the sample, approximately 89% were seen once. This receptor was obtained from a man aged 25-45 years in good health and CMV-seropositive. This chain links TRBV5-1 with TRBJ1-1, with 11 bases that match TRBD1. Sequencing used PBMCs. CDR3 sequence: CASGTGGRTEAFF. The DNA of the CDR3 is TGCGCCAGCGGGACAGGGGGACGCACTGAAGCTTTCTTT.